The T cell receptor beta chain under discussion was sequenced for a study of cytomegalovirus exposure and HLA in healthy donors. Germline CDR1 and CDR2: SGDLS and YYNGEE. The CDR3 covers 17 residues. V was pared by 3 bases and J by 0 bases, with 18 bases between. Whole-study findings and limits: The study designated about 180 TCR beta chains cytomegalovirus-associated. Subsequent analysis revealed that first-cohort TCR clusters tended to co-occur in the roughly 120 validation repertoires. The study found most TCR sequences rare, yet found some public TCRs in many donors. Three chains linked to CMV were shown in vitro to be specific for CMV antigens.

Note on this clone: Its antigen remains unknown.

The table came from immunoSEQ multiplex PCR; TCRdb's copy has only in-frame clones and leaves some out. The table lists around 98,000 clones, 87% of them singletons. The specimen sequenced was PBMCs. This sequence joins TRBV9 and TRBJ1-1; TRBD1 is a possible D gene (5 bases). The TCR sequence derives from a man aged 18 to 29 in good health and CMV-seropositive. The DNA of the CDR3 is TGTGCCAGCAGCGCCGGGACTCCGGGGGTCATGAACACTGAAGCTTTCTTT. It codes for CASSAGTPGVMNTEAFF. The complete variable domain, with remaining parts taken from reference TRBV9 and TRBJ1-1, reads DSGVTQTPKHLITATGQRVTLRCSPRSGDLSVYWYQQSLDQGLQFLIQYYNGEERAKGNILERFSAQQFPDLHSELNLSSLELGDSALYFCASSAGTPGVMNTEAFFGQGTRLTVV.